This T cell receptor beta chain is from a study of STAT5B mutations in CD4+ large granular lymphocyte leukemia. On this clone itself: Its target is not known.

Sequencing used immunoSEQ multiplex PCR; TCRdb keeps in-frame clones, though not all of them. The sample lists fewer than 35,000 clones, around 73% occurring once. Notes on the study in general: TRBV06-family usage was enriched in top patient clones (8/27) versus controls (2/35). Less than 30% of private leukemic clonotypes occurred rarely in other patients' non-leukemic repertoires. Patient CD4-sorted repertoires stayed more clonal than healthy ones after leukemic-clone removal.

The CDR3 sequence is 12 residues long. Trimming left V 11 bases short and J 6 bases short, with 11 bases between. Germline assignment: CDR1 MDHEN and CDR2 SYDVKM. Controls came from buffy coats of healthy blood donors. The gene calls are TRBV28 and TRBJ1-6, with unresolved D. Sample: CD4+ T cells from blood buffy coats. This TCR was recovered from a human donor in good health. As DNA, the CDR3 is TGTGCCGGGTCTGGGTTTAATTCACCCCTCCACTTT. It specifies CAGSGFNSPLHF.